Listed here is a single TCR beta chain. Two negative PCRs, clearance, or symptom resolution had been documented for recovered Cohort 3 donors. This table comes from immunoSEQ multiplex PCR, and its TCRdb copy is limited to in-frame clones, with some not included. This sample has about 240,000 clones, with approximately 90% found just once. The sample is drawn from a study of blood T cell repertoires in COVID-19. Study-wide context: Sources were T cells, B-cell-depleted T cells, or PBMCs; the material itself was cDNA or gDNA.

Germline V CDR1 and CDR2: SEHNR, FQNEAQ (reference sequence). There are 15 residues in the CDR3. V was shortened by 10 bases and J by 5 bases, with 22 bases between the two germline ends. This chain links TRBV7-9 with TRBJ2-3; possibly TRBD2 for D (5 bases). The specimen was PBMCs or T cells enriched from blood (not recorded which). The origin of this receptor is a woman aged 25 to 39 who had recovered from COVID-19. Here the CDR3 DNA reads TGTGCCACTAGAGGGATAGGCCTTTCCGAAGATACGCAGTATTTT. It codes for CATRGIGLSEDTQYF.